The 4 T cell receptor beta chains below all came from one sample that was sequenced in a study of cytomegalovirus exposure and HLA in healthy donors. With 60 Vbeta and 13 Jbeta primers, the PCR was carried out. Sequenced by immunoSEQ multiplex PCR; TCRdb stores in-frame clones only, minus some. The table records 120,000 or so clones, 80% of them present only once. Material: PBMCs. All receptors derive from a man aged 30 to 39 in good health and CMV-seropositive.

V gene TRBV7-2 combines with J gene TRBJ2-7; no clear D gene. Trimming removed 1 base at V and 3 bases at J, with 7 bases between. There are 13 residues in the CDR3. Germline CDR1 reads SGHTA; CDR2 reads FQGNSA. The CDR3 loop is CASSLVQNYEQYF. The DNA for the CDR3 is TGTGCCAGCAGCTTAGTGCAGAACTACGAGCAGTACTTC.

This clone was observed a handful of times. The chain has TRBV7-2 and TRBJ1-1, with D maybe TRBD1 (6 bases). The CDR3 is made up of 16 amino acids. V was pared by 3 bases and J by 3 bases, with 17 bases between. Germline values: CDR1 SGHTA, CDR2 FQGNSA. The CDR3 bases are TGTGCCAGCAGCTTCTTGGGGGCGCGGGTTGACACTGAAGCTTTCTTT. Protein sequence: CASSFLGARVDTEAFF.

V is TRBV29-1 and J is TRBJ1-5, with D possibly TRBD1 on 5 matching bases. Looked up from germline, CDR1 is SQVTM and CDR2 is ANQGSEA. Trimming left V 4 bases short and J 4 bases short, with 11 bases between. This CDR3 spans 13 amino acids. The CDR3 nucleotides are TGCAGCGTTGGGGCAGGGAATAATCAGCCCCAGCATTTT. Its translation is CSVGAGNNQPQHF.

This chain joins TRBV14 and TRBJ1-2; TRBD1 is a possible D gene (6 bases). Germline V CDR1 and CDR2: SGHDN, FVKESK. With 3 bases removed from V and 2 bases from J, the gap between germline ends came to 16 bases. The CDR3 is made up of 16 amino acids. For the CDR3, the DNA is TGTGCCAGCAGCCAGCACCGGGACACGTCCAACTATGGCTACACCTTC. Its translation: CASSQHRDTSNYGYTF.